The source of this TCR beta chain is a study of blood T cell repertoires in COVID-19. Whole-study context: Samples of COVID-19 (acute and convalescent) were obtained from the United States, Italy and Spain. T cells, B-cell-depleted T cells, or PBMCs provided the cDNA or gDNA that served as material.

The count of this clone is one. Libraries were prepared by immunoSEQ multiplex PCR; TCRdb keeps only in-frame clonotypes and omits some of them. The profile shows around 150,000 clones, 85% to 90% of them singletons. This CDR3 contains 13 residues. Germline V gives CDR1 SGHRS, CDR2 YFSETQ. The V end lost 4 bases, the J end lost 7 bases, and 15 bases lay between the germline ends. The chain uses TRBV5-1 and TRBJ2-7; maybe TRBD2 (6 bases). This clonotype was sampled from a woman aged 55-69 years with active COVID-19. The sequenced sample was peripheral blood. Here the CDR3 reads CASSPTSLGEQYF. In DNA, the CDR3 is TGCGCCAGCAGCCCGACTAGTCTGGGGGAGCAGTACTTC. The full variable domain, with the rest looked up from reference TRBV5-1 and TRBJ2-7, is KAGVTQTPRYLIKTRGQQVTLSCSPISGHRSVSWYQQTPGQGLQFLFEYFSETQRNKGNFPGRFSGRQFSNSRSEMNVSTLELGDSALYLCASSPTSLGEQYFGPGTRLTVT.